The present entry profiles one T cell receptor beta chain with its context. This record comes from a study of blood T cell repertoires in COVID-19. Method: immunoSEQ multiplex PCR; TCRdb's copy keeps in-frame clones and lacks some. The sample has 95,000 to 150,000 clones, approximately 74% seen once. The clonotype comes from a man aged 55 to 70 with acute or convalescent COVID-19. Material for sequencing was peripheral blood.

The CDR3 loop is CATLDRVDTQYF. The CDR3 nucleotides are TGTGCCACCCTCGACAGGGTTGATACGCAGTATTTT. V usage is TRBV24-1 and J usage is TRBJ2-3; 7 bases align to TRBD1. Unmatched junction bases numbered 5, after V lost 9 bases and J lost 6 bases. The CDR3 covers 12 residues. Germline values: CDR1 KGHDR, CDR2 SFDVKD.